The T cell receptor (beta chain) under discussion was sequenced for a study of spatial heterogeneity in lung cancer. Time point given: sample taken at primary tumor resection. Whole RNA obtained from tumor, nontumor lung or frozen PBMC underwent sequencing without sorting. This clonotype has more than one count but fewer than ten. The CDR3 sequence is 16 residues long. The germline V gene encodes CDR1 SGHDT and CDR2 YYEEEE. V lost 0 bases, J lost 4 bases, and 5 bases stayed unmatched. TCRdb called the 5' RACE reads again in MiXCR, with one record for every CDR3 protein. The sample contains 60,000 to 80,000 distinct CDR3 sequences, roughly 13% of which appear only once.

The clonotype was recovered from a male donor with early-stage non-small cell lung cancer. The chain joins TRBV5-6 to TRBJ2-1, with TRBD2 matching over 9 bases. The sample in question was PBMCs, obtained at surgery. CDR3 residues: CASSLVGTSTYNEQFF. The CDR3 DNA reads TGTGCCAGCAGCTTGGTCGGGACTAGCACTTACAATGAGCAGTTCTTC. Drawing the rest from reference TRBV5-6 and TRBJ2-1, the complete variable domain is DAGVTQSPTHLIKTRGQQVTLRCSPKSGHDTVSWYQQALGQGPQFIFQYYEEEERQRGNFPDRFSGHQFPNYSSELNVNALLLGDSALYLCASSLVGTSTYNEQFFGPGTRLTVL.